The sequence of this T cell receptor (beta chain) was determined in a study of PD-1 blockade in classical Hodgkin lymphoma. Trimming removed 2 bases at V and 6 bases at J, with 10 bases between. Germline loops: CDR1 MRHNA, CDR2 SNTAGT. The CDR3 totals 13 residues. Sequencing used immunoSEQ multiplex PCR; TCRdb keeps in-frame clones, though not all of them. The sample holds about 10,000 clones, over 70% seen once. Study conclusions and caveats: At C4D1, TCR diversity had climbed significantly for CD4+ cells, though not for CD8+ cells.

Relapse after autologous stem cell transplantation occurred in every patient, and brentuximab vedotin exposure varied. Worth noting for this clone: The target antigen is unknown.

The gene calls are TRBV6-4 and TRBJ1-1, with D tentatively TRBD1 (5 bases). This sample comprised peripheral blood mononuclear cells (PBMCs), obtained before the second cycle of nivolumab. This clonotype originated in a human donor with classical Hodgkin lymphoma. CDR3 region: CASSDRGEAEAFF. The CDR3 DNA sequence: TGTGCCAGCAGTGACCGAGGGGAGGCTGAAGCTTTCTTT.